The next 27 T cell receptor beta chains were all read from a single sample in a study of CD8 T cells in Susac syndrome. A quantity of roughly 0.5 to 1 ug RNA underwent reverse transcription using random hexamers. TCRdb redid the calling of the immunoSEQ multiplex PCR reads with MiXCR, one entry per CDR3 protein. The table lists roughly 200,000 distinct CDR3 sequences, about 95% of them singletons. The specimen was CD4+ T cells from PBMCs. Receptors were obtained from a human donor in good health.

The V and J genes are TRBV12-3 or TRBV12-4 and TRBJ2-7, with 7 bases matching TRBD2. Trimming removed 0 bases from V and 5 bases from J; junction bases left unmatched: 7. The CDR3 runs to 15 residues. The CDR3: CASSLAAGVYHEQYF. The CDR3 region has the DNA TGTGCCAGCAGTTTAGCCGCGGGAGTGTACCACGAGCAGTACTTC.

The chain combines TRBV12-3 or TRBV12-4 with TRBJ2-5; TRBD2 agrees at 14 bases. The V gene end was trimmed by 5 bases and the J gene end by 1 base; junction bases not matched to a gene: 6. CDR3 size: 17 residues. This CDR3 reads CASSPGLAGGFQETQYF. CDR3 coding DNA: TGTGCCAGCAGTCCCGGACTAGCGGGAGGTTTCCAAGAGACCCAGTACTTC.

The chain joins TRBV28 to TRBJ1-1; possible D gene TRBD1, 5 bases. This CDR3 is built from 15 residues. From germline, CDR1 is MDHEN and CDR2 SYDVKM. Deletions cut 5 bases from V and 2 bases from J, with 15 bases between. CDR3 in DNA: TGTGCCAGCAGTCCGCAATTCAGGGAAAACACTGAAGCTTTCTTT. This gives the protein CASSPQFRENTEAFF.

This rearrangement joins TRBV29-1 to TRBJ1-1; perhaps TRBD1 as D (6 bases). Trimming cost V 7 bases and J 0 bases, with 12 bases left between them. The CDR3 spans 13 residues. Germline loops: CDR1 SQVTM, CDR2 ANQGSEA. The CDR3: CSGQGFMNTEAFF. In nucleotides, the CDR3 is TGCAGCGGTCAGGGGTTTATGAACACTGAAGCTTTCTTT.

This chain uses TRBV30 with TRBJ1-2, with a possible D match to TRBD1 (5 bases). The CDR3 extends over 13 amino acids. Germline lookup yields CDR1 GTSNPN and CDR2 SVGIG (reference sequence). V was shortened by 3 bases and J by 6 bases, with 14 bases between the two germline ends. The chain's CDR3 is CAWRSPGVDGYTF. DNA for the CDR3: TGTGCCTGGAGGTCCCCGGGGGTGGATGGCTACACCTTC.

This chain connects TRBV24-1 to TRBJ2-5; D call uncertain. V lost 4 bases and J lost 9, with 11 bases in between. Germline-derived CDR1 and CDR2 are KGHDR and SFDVKD. The CDR3 is 12 residues long. Here the CDR3 reads CATSDPGTAQYF. CDR3 bases: TGTGCCACCAGTGACCCTGGAACGGCCCAGTACTTC.

V usage is TRBV7-2 and J usage is TRBJ2-3; 7 bases agree with TRBD2. The CDR3 runs to 15 residues. Germline assignment: CDR1 SGHTA and CDR2 FQGNSA. Trimming at V came to 4 bases and at J to 2 bases, leaving 6 bases not matched to a gene. CDR3 sequence reads: CASSYRSGDTDTQYF. CDR3 in DNA: TGTGCCAGCAGCTACAGGAGCGGGGACACAGATACGCAGTATTTT.

This clonotype was counted once. The CDR3 DNA follows: TGCAGTGCCCCCAAACAGGGAGTGACCTACGAGCAGTACTTC. Translated: CSAPKQGVTYEQYF. The chain is built from TRBV20-1 and TRBJ2-7, with a tentative D call TRBD1 (6 bases). Germline assignment: CDR1 DFQATT and CDR2 SNEGSKA (reference sequence). Trimming cost V 6 bases and J 2 bases, with 17 bases left between them. This CDR3 contains 14 residues.

This chain connects TRBV20-1 to TRBJ2-6, with 8 positions matching TRBD1. Germline V lookup: CDR1 DFQATT, CDR2 SNEGSKA (reference sequence). V lost 3 bases, J lost 4 bases, and 14 bases stayed unmatched. CDR3 length: 18 amino acids. For the CDR3, the DNA is TGCAGTGCTAGCCAGGGGGCAGTATCCCCGGCGGGGGCCAACGTCCTGACTTTC. Protein product: CSASQGAVSPAGANVLTF.

This chain connects TRBV3-1 to TRBJ1-1; the D is unclear. Trimming left V 3 bases short and J 1 base short, with 6 bases between. In germline, CDR1 is LGHDT, CDR2 YNNKEL (reference sequence). The CDR3 is 13 amino acids. The CDR3 nucleotides read TGTGCCAGCAGCCAGTCCCGGAACACTGAAGCTTTCTTT. Encoded protein: CASSQSRNTEAFF.

The V call is TRBV4-3, the J call TRBJ1-2, with a possible D match to TRBD1 (5 bases). The CDR3 runs to 15 residues. CDR1 is LGHNA and CDR2 is YSLEER in the germline V gene. The V end was cut by 2 bases, the J end by 8 bases, with 18 bases between. CDR3 region: CASSQTQTGPGGYTF. As DNA, the CDR3 is TGCGCCAGCAGCCAAACTCAAACAGGCCCCGGCGGCTACACCTTC.

The gene calls are TRBV29-1 and TRBJ1-5, with D uncertain. The CDR3 contains 13 residues. The germline V and J ends were trimmed by 4 bases and 5 bases, with 12 bases remaining between them. The germline gives CDR1 SQVTM, CDR2 ANQGSEA. CDR3 loop: CSVVGSPYQPQHF. The CDR3 nucleotides are TGCAGCGTTGTGGGCAGCCCTTATCAGCCCCAGCATTTT.

This CDR3 reads CASTNLGAEQYF. CDR3 sequence (DNA): TGTGCCAGCACCAACCTCGGGGCCGAGCAGTACTTC. The V and J genes are TRBV3-1 and TRBJ2-7, with D possibly being TRBD1 or TRBD2 (5 bases each). Germline V lookup: CDR1 LGHDT, CDR2 YNNKEL (reference sequence). This CDR3 contains 12 residues. V was shortened by 7 bases and J by 6 bases, with 13 bases between the two germline ends.

This clonotype was counted only a few times. The DNA of the CDR3 is TGCAGCGCCGCGACAGGGGGCAATGAGCAGTTCTTC. Residues: CSAATGGNEQFF. The V and J genes are TRBV29-1 and TRBJ2-1; 9 bases match TRBD1. V was pared by 7 bases and J by 6 bases, with 4 bases of the junction left unmatched. CDR3 length: 12 residues. Germline CDR1 and CDR2: SQVTM and ANQGSEA.

The chain has TRBV2 and TRBJ1-4; D is perhaps TRBD1 (5 bases). The CDR3 length is 13 residues. Trimming left V 5 bases short and J 7 bases short, with 11 bases between. From germline, CDR1 is SNHLY and CDR2 FYNNEI. The CDR3 DNA follows: TGTGCCAGCAGTACGCAGGGAGTTGAAAAACTGTTTTTT. This translates into CASSTQGVEKLFF.

The V and J genes are TRBV24-1 and TRBJ2-5; no reliable D call. V was clipped by 2 bases and J by 4 bases, with 7 bases between them. The CDR3 is made up of 13 amino acids. The germline V gene has CDR1 KGHDR and CDR2 SFDVKD. The CDR3: CATSDSTSETQYF. DNA of the CDR3: TGTGCCACCAGTGATTCGACGTCAGAGACCCAGTACTTC.

V gene TRBV6-2 or TRBV6-3 combines with J gene TRBJ2-3, with TRBD1 as a possible D gene (5 bases). V was cut by 8 bases and J by 2 bases, with 5 bases left in between. CDR1 and CDR2 (germline): MNHEY, SVGEGT. This CDR3 comprises 11 residues. For the CDR3, the DNA is TGTGCCAGCGGGGCCACAGATACGCAGTATTTT. Translation: CASGATDTQYF.

CDR3 sequence reads: CSALTREGETQYF. CDR3 bases: TGCAGTGCTCTTACCAGGGAAGGAGAGACCCAGTACTTC. V and J are TRBV20-1 and TRBJ2-5; maybe TRBD1 (5 bases). Between the trimmed V and J ends, which lost 5 bases and 4 bases, there was a span of 14 bases. This CDR3 is built from 13 residues. Germline-derived CDR1 and CDR2 are DFQATT and SNEGSKA (reference sequence).

V gene TRBV29-1 combines with J gene TRBJ2-7, with D tentatively TRBD1 (6 bases). The CDR3 consists of 11 residues. In germline, CDR1 is SQVTM, CDR2 ANQGSEA. V was trimmed by 6 bases and J by 1 base, leaving 7 bases between them. The CDR3 sequence: CSVGQSYEQYF. DNA for the CDR3: TGCAGCGTCGGACAGTCCTACGAGCAGTACTTC.

The chain couples TRBV20-1 to TRBJ1-5, with 10 bases that match TRBD1. Germline V gene data show CDR1 as DFQATT and CDR2 as SNEGSKA (reference sequence). Germline trimming cut 4 bases from V and 3 bases from J; bases unmatched to any gene: 3. This CDR3 spans 14 amino acids. DNA of the CDR3: TGCAGTGCTAAGACAGGGGGCGACAATCAGCCCCAGCATTTT. Amino acids: CSAKTGGDNQPQHF.

This chain joins TRBV4-1 and TRBJ2-1; 11 bases are a match to TRBD2. Trimming cost V 4 bases and J 6 bases; bases outside gene matches: 5. This CDR3 is 15 amino acids long. Germline V CDR1 and CDR2: MGHRA, YSYEKL. DNA for the CDR3: TGCGCCAGCAGCCGCCCACTAGCGGGAGTCAATGAGCAGTTCTTC. Encoded protein: CASSRPLAGVNEQFF.

V and J are TRBV2 and TRBJ2-7; no reliable D call. The V gene's germline CDR1 is SNHLY and CDR2 FYNNEI. With 2 bases removed from V and 2 bases from J, the gap between germline ends came to 4 bases. The CDR3 contains 12 residues. CDR3 DNA sequence: TGTGCCAGCAGTGAATCCCCCTACGAGCAGTACTTC. Translation: CASSESPYEQYF.

The CDR3 protein is CASSTGTKANTGELFF. Here the CDR3 DNA reads TGTGCCAGCAGCACAGGCACTAAAGCGAACACCGGGGAGCTGTTTTTT. The chain links TRBV9 to TRBJ2-2, with D perhaps matching TRBD1 (5 bases). The V end was cut by 4 bases, the J end by 0 bases, with 13 bases between. Germline CDR1 and CDR2: SGDLS and YYNGEE. The CDR3 contains 16 residues.

The chain couples TRBV4-3 to TRBJ2-5, with 12 bases matching TRBD1. CDR1 is LGHNA, CDR2 YSLEER, per germline. This CDR3 is built from 15 residues. V gave up 3 bases and J gave up 4 bases; unmatched junction bases: 3. Here the CDR3 reads CASSQGQGALETQYF. The CDR3 nucleotides are TGCGCCAGCAGCCAGGGACAGGGGGCTTTAGAGACCCAGTACTTC.

This rearrangement joins TRBV29-1 to TRBJ2-1, with 7 bases that match TRBD2. Germline lookup yields CDR1 SQVTM and CDR2 ANQGSEA. The CDR3 has 13 residues. The CDR3 DNA follows: TGCAGTGGGGGGGGAAGCTCCTACAATGAGCAGTTCTTC. This gives the protein CSGGGSSYNEQFF.

V and J are TRBV24-1 and TRBJ2-1, with a possible D match to TRBD2 (6 bases). This CDR3 spans 15 amino acids. The V end lost 4 bases, the J end lost 6 bases, and 15 bases lay between the germline ends. Per germline, CDR1 KGHDR and CDR2 SFDVKD. CDR3 in DNA: TGTGCCACCAGTGAGGTAGGAGGGCTGGTCAATGAGCAGTTCTTC. Translating it yields CATSEVGGLVNEQFF.

The chain carries TRBV20-1 and TRBJ2-7, with a tentative D call TRBD2 (6 bases). Germline V lookup: CDR1 DFQATT, CDR2 SNEGSKA (reference sequence). The CDR3 has 14 residues. CDR3 sequence: CSTLAVLATYEQYF. Here the CDR3 DNA reads TGCAGCACCTTAGCGGTCCTGGCTACCTACGAGCAGTACTTC.